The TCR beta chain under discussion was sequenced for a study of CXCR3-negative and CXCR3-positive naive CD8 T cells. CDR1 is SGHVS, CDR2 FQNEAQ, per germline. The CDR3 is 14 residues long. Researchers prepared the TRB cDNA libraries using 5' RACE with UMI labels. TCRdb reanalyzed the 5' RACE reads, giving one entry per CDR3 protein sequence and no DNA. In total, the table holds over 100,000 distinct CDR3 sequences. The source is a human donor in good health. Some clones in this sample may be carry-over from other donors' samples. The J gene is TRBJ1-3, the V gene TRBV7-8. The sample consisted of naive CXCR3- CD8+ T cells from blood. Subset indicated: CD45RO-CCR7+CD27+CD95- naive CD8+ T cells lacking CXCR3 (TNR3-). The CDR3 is CASSLAGSGNTIYF.